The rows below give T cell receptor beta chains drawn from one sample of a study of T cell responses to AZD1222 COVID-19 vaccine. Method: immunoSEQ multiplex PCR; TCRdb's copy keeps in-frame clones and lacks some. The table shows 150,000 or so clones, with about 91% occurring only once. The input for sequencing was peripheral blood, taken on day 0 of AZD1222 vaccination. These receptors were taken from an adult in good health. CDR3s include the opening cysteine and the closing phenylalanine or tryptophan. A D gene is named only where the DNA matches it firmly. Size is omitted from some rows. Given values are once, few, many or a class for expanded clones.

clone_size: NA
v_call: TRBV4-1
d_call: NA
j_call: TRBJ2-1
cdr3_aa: CASSQDVQTENEQFF
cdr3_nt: TGCGCCAGCAGCCAAGATGTCCAAACCGAGAATGAGCAGTTCTTC

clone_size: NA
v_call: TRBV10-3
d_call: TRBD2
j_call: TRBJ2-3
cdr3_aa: CAISSGTSGSTDTQYF
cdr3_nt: TGTGCCATCAGTTCCGGGACTAGCGGTAGCACAGATACGCAGTATTTT

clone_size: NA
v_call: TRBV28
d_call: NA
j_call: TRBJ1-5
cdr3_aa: CAIQGSNQPQHF
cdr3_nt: TGTGCCATACAGGGTAGCAATCAGCCCCAGCATTTT

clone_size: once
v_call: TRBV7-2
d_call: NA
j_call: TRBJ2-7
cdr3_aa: CASSLAGRRSYEQYF
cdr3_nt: TGTGCCAGCAGCTTGGCCGGGCGGAGGTCCTACGAGCAGTACTTC

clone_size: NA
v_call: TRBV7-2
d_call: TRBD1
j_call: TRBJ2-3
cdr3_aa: CASSPRTGNTDTQYF
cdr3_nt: TGTGCCAGCAGCCCTCGGACAGGGAACACAGATACGCAGTATTTT

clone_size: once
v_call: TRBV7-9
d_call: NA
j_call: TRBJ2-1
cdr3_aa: CASSPGGGQIYNEQFF
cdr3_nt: TGTGCCAGCAGCCCCGGCGGGGGACAGATTTACAATGAGCAGTTCTTC

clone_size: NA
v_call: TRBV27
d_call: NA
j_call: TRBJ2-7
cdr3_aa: CASRFQGLGYEQYF
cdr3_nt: TGTGCCAGCAGGTTCCAGGGGTTGGGCTACGAGCAGTACTTC

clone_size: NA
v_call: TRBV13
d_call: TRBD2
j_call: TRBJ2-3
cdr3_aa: CASRRTSGGPSTDTQYF
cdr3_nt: TGTGCCAGCAGACGGACTAGCGGGGGCCCAAGCACAGATACGCAGTATTTT

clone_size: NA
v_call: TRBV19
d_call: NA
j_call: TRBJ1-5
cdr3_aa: CASRADRSDQPQHF
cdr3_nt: TGTGCCAGTAGAGCAGACAGGTCGGATCAGCCCCAGCATTTT

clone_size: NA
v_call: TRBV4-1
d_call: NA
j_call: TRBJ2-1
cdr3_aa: CASSQEPGYNEQFF
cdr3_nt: TGCGCCAGCAGCCAAGAACCCGGATACAATGAGCAGTTCTTC

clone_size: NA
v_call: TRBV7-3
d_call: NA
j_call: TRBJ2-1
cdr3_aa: CASSLTGPHNEQFF
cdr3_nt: TGTGCCAGCAGCTTAACGGGACCCCACAATGAGCAGTTCTTC

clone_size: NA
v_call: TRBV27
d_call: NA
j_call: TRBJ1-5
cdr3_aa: CASSPLGSNQPQHF
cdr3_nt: TGTGCCAGCAGCCCCCTGGGAAGCAATCAGCCCCAGCATTTT

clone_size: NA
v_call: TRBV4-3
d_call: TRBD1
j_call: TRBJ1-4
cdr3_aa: CASSTGTGTNEKLFF
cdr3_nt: TGCGCCAGCAGCACCGGGACAGGAACGAATGAAAAACTGTTTTTT

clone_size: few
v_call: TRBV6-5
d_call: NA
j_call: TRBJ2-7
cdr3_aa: CASSLVPSTDHEQYF
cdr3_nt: TGTGCCAGCAGCCTTGTCCCCTCGACGGATCACGAGCAGTACTTC

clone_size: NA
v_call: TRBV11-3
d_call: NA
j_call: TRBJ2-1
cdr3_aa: CASSLRRAEQFF
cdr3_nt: TGTGCCAGCAGCTTACGCCGGGCCGAGCAGTTCTTC

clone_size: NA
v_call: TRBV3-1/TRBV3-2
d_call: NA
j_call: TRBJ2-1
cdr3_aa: CASSHRVGSYNEQFF
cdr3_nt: TGTGCCAGCAGTCACAGGGTCGGATCCTACAATGAGCAGTTCTTC

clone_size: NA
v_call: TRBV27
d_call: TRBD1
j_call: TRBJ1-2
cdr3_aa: CASSPDRGLDIGGYTF
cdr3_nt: TGTGCCAGCAGTCCTGACAGGGGGCTAGATATAGGTGGCTACACCTTC